This T cell receptor (beta chain) came from a study of shared clonotypes between healthy human individuals. Between the trimmed V and J ends, which lost 4 bases and 2 bases, there was a span of 15 bases. The CDR3 is 15 residues long. Germline CDR1 SEHNR, CDR2 FQNEAQ (reference sequence). About this clone itself: What it recognizes is unknown.

Overall study results and limits: Relative to memory subsets, naive subsets generally showed larger estimated richness.

Deep-level settings were used for running the assay. Here immunoSEQ multiplex PCR was the method, and the copy in TCRdb shows in-frame clones only, minus some. The table includes 650,000 to 800,000 clones, roughly 72% detected once. Each donor was a Caucasian adult residing in Nashville, Tennessee. The study separated CD4+ cells into CD45RA+ naive and CD45RA-negative memory subsets. Sequenced: memory CD4+ T cells sorted from blood. Stated subset: CD45RA-negative fraction. The TCR originated in a woman aged 25-40 years in good health. This chain connects TRBV7-9 to TRBJ2-7; D gene ambiguous. CDR3 in amino acids: CASSSPADSTYEQYF. Here the CDR3 DNA reads TGTGCCAGCAGCTCCCCGGCCGATTCCACCTACGAGCAGTACTTC.